The next 31 T cell receptor beta chains were all read from a single sample in a study of blood T cell repertoires in COVID-19. Profiling relied on immunoSEQ multiplex PCR, and the TCRdb table lists in-frame clones only, not all of them. The table lists 250,000 to 350,000 clones, 90% of them singletons. Sequenced: peripheral blood. These receptors all stem from a woman between 45 and 60 years old with COVID-19, enrolled during active disease.

This clone was observed a single time. In DNA, the CDR3 is TGTGCCAGTAGTCAACGAGGCGTCCCGATGGTCAACACCATATATTTT. This encodes CASSQRGVPMVNTIYF. The chain joins TRBV19 to TRBJ1-3; D not certain. Looked up from germline, CDR1 is LNHDA and CDR2 is SQIVND (reference sequence). The CDR3 has 16 amino acids. V lost 5 bases to trimming and J lost 7 bases, with 21 bases between them.

This clone has a count of ten or more. The chain's CDR3 is CASSPPPTGTAQYF. For the CDR3, the DNA is TGTGCCAGCAGCCCCCCCCCAACCGGGACAGCCCAGTACTTC. V gene TRBV6-5 combines with J gene TRBJ2-4; 7 nucleotides align to TRBD1. Germline lookup yields CDR1 MNHEY and CDR2 SVGAGI. Losses at the gene ends were 6 bases for V and 13 bases for J; bases not matched to a gene: 15. The CDR3 runs 14 residues.

This clone showed up just a few times. The rearrangement links TRBV27 to TRBJ1-6, with 8 bases aligning to TRBD1. This CDR3 is 15 amino acids long. In germline, CDR1 is MNHEY, CDR2 SMNVEV (reference sequence). With 6 bases clipped from V and 7 bases from J, the junction kept 8 bases outside the gene matches. This chain's CDR3 is CASRKRTGMNSPLHF. In DNA form, the CDR3 reads TGTGCCAGCAGGAAAAGGACAGGGATGAATTCACCCCTCCACTTT.

The chain uses TRBV12-5 and TRBJ1-2, with 8 bases fitting TRBD1. The CDR3 is 14 amino acids. The ends lost 5 bases at V and 6 bases at J; junction bases unmatched: 8. CDR1 LGHNT and CDR2 FRNRAP come from the germline V gene. The CDR3 sequence: CASGPFQGAHGYTF. CDR3 sequence (DNA): TGTGCTAGTGGTCCGTTCCAGGGGGCCCATGGCTACACCTTC.

The rearrangement uses TRBV4-3 and TRBJ2-1; possible D gene TRBD2, 6 bases. The CDR3 length is 16 residues. The V gene's germline CDR1 is LGHNA and CDR2 YSLEER. The V and J ends lost 0 bases and 4 bases respectively, with 13 bases between them. CDR3 protein: CASSQEVGGIYNEQFF. The DNA of the CDR3 is TGCGCCAGCAGCCAAGAGGTGGGGGGAATTTACAATGAGCAGTTCTTC.

V usage is TRBV19 and J usage is TRBJ1-5, with TRBD1 identical over 11 bases. This CDR3 has 16 amino acids. The V segment lost 4 bases and the J segment 3 bases; nucleotides outside the gene matches: 5. Germline V gene sequence: CDR1 LNHDA, CDR2 SQIVND (reference sequence). The CDR3 reads CASSSGQGAHNQPQHF. CDR3 sequence (DNA): TGTGCCAGTAGTAGCGGACAGGGGGCGCACAATCAGCCCCAGCATTTT.

This clone was seen a few times. The rearrangement links TRBV7-9 to TRBJ2-1; D possibly corresponds to TRBD2 (5 bases). The CDR3 loop spans 12 amino acids. Trimming cost V 1 base and J 10 bases, with 8 bases left between them. CDR1 is SEHNR, CDR2 FQNEAQ, per germline (reference sequence). CDR3 DNA sequence: TGTGCCAGCAGCTTAGGTAAGCGGGAGCAGTTCTTC. Its translation is CASSLGKREQFF.

The chain has TRBV18 and TRBJ2-1, with 9 bases fitting TRBD2. Trimming took 4 bases from V and 5 from J; bases not matched to a gene: 6. The CDR3 covers 15 residues. From germline, CDR1 is KGHSH and CDR2 LQKENI. Here the CDR3 DNA reads TGTGCCAGCTCACACTCTTTAGCGGGAGACAATGAGCAGTTCTTC. Amino acid sequence: CASSHSLAGDNEQFF.

The chain links TRBV18 to TRBJ2-5; tentatively, D is TRBD2 (6 bases). The germline V gene encodes CDR1 KGHSH and CDR2 LQKENI. Trimming removed 0 bases at V and 5 bases at J, with 10 bases between. The CDR3 consists of 14 residues. CDR3 DNA sequence: TGTGCCAGCTCACCACCTTTCGGGGGTGAGACCCAGTACTTC. It codes for CASSPPFGGETQYF.

This sequence joins TRBV5-1 and TRBJ2-7; D is ambiguous. The CDR3 length is 15 residues. V dropped 4 bases and J dropped 0 bases, with 14 bases sitting between them. Germline V gene sequence: CDR1 SGHRS, CDR2 YFSETQ. The CDR3 loop reads CASSLQQSFSYEQYF. The CDR3 DNA is TGCGCCAGCAGCCTACAACAGTCGTTCTCCTACGAGCAGTACTTC.

This clone has a single count. The V call is TRBV7-2, the J call TRBJ2-3; TRBD1 matches at 9 bases. The CDR3 loop spans 16 amino acids. V was clipped by 3 bases and J by 6 bases; unmatched bases: 10. The germline V gene has CDR1 SGHTA and CDR2 FQGNSA. In nucleotides, the CDR3 is TGTGCCAGCAGCTTTGCCCCGGACAGGGGCTCGGATACGCAGTATTTT. Translating gives CASSFAPDRGSDTQYF. Based on the CDR3 plus reference TRBV7-2 and TRBJ2-3, the full variable domain is GAGVSQSPSNKVTEKGKDVELRCDPISGHTALYWYRQSLGQGLEFLIYFQGNSAPDKSGLPSDRFSAERTGGSVSTLTIQRTQQEDSAVYLCASSFAPDRGSDTQYFGPGTRLTVL.

The chain is built from TRBV9 and TRBJ2-2; TRBD1 is a possible D gene (5 bases). The CDR3 spans 15 residues. The V and J ends lost 3 bases and 2 bases respectively, with 11 bases between them. Germline loops: CDR1 SGDLS, CDR2 YYNGEE. This chain's CDR3 is CASSGSTGNTGELFF. As DNA, the CDR3 is TGTGCCAGCAGCGGTTCCACAGGTAACACCGGGGAGCTGTTTTTT.

This clone was detected only once. This sequence joins TRBV7-2 and TRBJ1-5, with 7 bases fitting TRBD1. There are 15 residues in the CDR3. After removal of 2 bases from V and 3 bases from J, the junction contained 4 bases not matched to a gene. Germline CDR1 reads SGHTA; CDR2 reads FQGNSA. As DNA, the CDR3 is TGTGCCAGCAGCTTATCGGGACAGATCAATCAGCCCCAGCATTTT. Translated, it gives CASSLSGQINQPQHF.

The rearrangement links TRBV19 to TRBJ1-3; no reliable D call. V was clipped by 6 bases and J by 2 bases, with 8 bases between them. The V gene's germline CDR1 is LNHDA and CDR2 SQIVND (reference sequence). The CDR3 has 13 residues. CDR3 loop: CASRADTGNTIYF. For the CDR3, the DNA is TGTGCCAGTAGGGCAGATACTGGAAACACCATATATTTT. The complete variable domain, with remaining parts taken from reference TRBV19 and TRBJ1-3, reads DGGITQSPKYLFRKEGQNVTLSCEQNLNHDAMYWYRQDPGQGLRLIYYSQIVNDFQKGDIAEGYSVSREKKESFPLTVTSAQKNPTAFYLCASRADTGNTIYFGEGSWLTVV.

A remark on this clone: The DNA is omitted, as the CDR3 cannot be located on it reliably, and the CDR3 follows TCRdb's listing. The gene calls are TRBV28 and TRBJ1-2. Inclusive of both ends, the CDR3 amounts to 17 amino acids. Germline loops: CDR1 MDHEN, CDR2 SYDVKM. The CDR3: CASSSSIPDEFSSGYTF.

Notes on this clone: A read error may produce the germline difference seen at one junction end. The chain joins TRBV19 to TRBJ1-2; TRBD1 matches at 8 bases. This CDR3 spans 18 amino acids. Germline V CDR1 and CDR2: LNHDA, SQIVND (reference sequence). The CDR3 reads CASRIAGTGKSFNYGYTF. The CDR3 coding sequence is TGTGCCAGTAGGATAGCCGGGACAGGAAAAAGTTTTAACTATGGCTACACCTTC.

The chain recombines TRBV19 with TRBJ1-5; perhaps TRBD1 as D (5 bases). Germline V gene data show CDR1 as LNHDA and CDR2 as SQIVND (reference sequence). This CDR3 is built from 15 residues. The V end lost 7 bases, the J end lost 5 bases, and 18 bases lay between the germline ends. The CDR3 DNA is TGTGCCAGTACCGCAGACGGGGGGAATGATCAGCCCCAGCATTTT. Residues: CASTADGGNDQPQHF.

The chain joins TRBV7-2 to TRBJ2-2; 8 nucleotides agree with TRBD2. Germline assignment: CDR1 SGHTA and CDR2 FQGNSA. The CDR3 runs 13 residues. Trimming removed 5 bases from V and 8 bases from J; junction bases left unmatched: 4. CDR3 protein: CASSGSGIGELFF. In DNA, the CDR3 is TGTGCCAGCAGCGGTAGCGGGATAGGGGAGCTGTTTTTT.

This clone is a singleton in its sample. The chain carries TRBV7-2 and TRBJ2-1, with TRBD2 matching over 9 bases. The germline CDR1 and CDR2 sequences are SGHTA and FQGNSA. Losses at the gene ends were 6 bases for V and 3 bases for J; bases not matched to a gene: 0. CDR3 length: 13 amino acids. This chain's CDR3 is CASRTSGYNEQFF. The CDR3 coding sequence is TGTGCCAGCAGGACTAGCGGCTACAATGAGCAGTTCTTC.

The chain couples TRBV25-1 to TRBJ2-7; 7 bases fit TRBD2. The CDR3 is 14 amino acids. After removal of 2 bases from V and 7 bases from J, the junction contained 8 bases not matched to a gene. Per the germline V gene, CDR1 is MGHDK and CDR2 is SYGVNS. The CDR3 spells CASSELGGSGEQYF. The CDR3 nucleotides read TGTGCCAGCAGTGAACTGGGCGGGAGTGGAGAGCAGTACTTC.

The chain carries TRBV7-9 and TRBJ1-1, with 7 bases identical to TRBD1. The V gene end was trimmed by 3 bases and the J gene end by 1 base; junction bases not matched to a gene: 2. The germline V gene encodes CDR1 SEHNR and CDR2 FQNEAQ (reference sequence). The CDR3 has 14 amino acids. DNA of the CDR3: TGTGCCAGCAGCTTCCCAGGGGGGAACACTGAAGCTTTCTTT. Encoded protein: CASSFPGGNTEAFF.

The DNA of the CDR3 is TGTGCCAGCAGTTACTCGGAGCAGGGTCGAGAGACCCAGTACTTC. This sequence encodes CASSYSEQGRETQYF. The chain joins TRBV6-5 to TRBJ2-5, with D perhaps TRBD1 (5 bases). This CDR3 region has 15 residues. The germline V and J ends were trimmed by 0 bases and 4 bases, with 12 bases remaining between them. Germline V gives CDR1 MNHEY, CDR2 SVGAGI.

This chain links TRBV19 with TRBJ2-1; weak D call: TRBD2 (5 bases). The V gene lost 3 bases and the J gene lost 4 bases, with 10 bases spanning the gap. Looked up from germline, CDR1 is LNHDA and CDR2 is SQIVND (reference sequence). The CDR3 loop spans 14 amino acids. The CDR3 nucleotides read TGTGCCAGTAGTATGGACTGGGTATACAATGAGCAGTTCTTC. Translation gives CASSMDWVYNEQFF.

V and J are TRBV3-1 (or the pseudogene TRBV3-2) and TRBJ2-1; 8 positions agree with TRBD2. This CDR3 region has 16 residues. J was trimmed by 9 bases and V by 2 bases; bases with no gene match: 12. Looked up from germline, CDR1 is LGHDT and CDR2 is YNNKEL (reference sequence). CDR3 in amino acids: CASSQSFSGSRFEQFF. The DNA of the CDR3 is TGTGCCAGCAGCCAATCCTTCAGCGGGAGTAGGTTTGAGCAGTTCTTC.

The genes are TRBV30 and TRBJ2-3; TRBD2 aligns across 7 bases. V was clipped by 2 bases and J by 6 bases; unmatched bases: 5. The CDR3 has 13 residues. Germline lookup yields CDR1 GTSNPN and CDR2 SVGIG (reference sequence). The CDR3 region has the DNA TGTGCCTGGAGTACGGGAGGTACCGATACGCAGTATTTT. It encodes CAWSTGGTDTQYF.

The chain employs TRBV6-5 and TRBJ1-2; D call uncertain. Germline CDR1 reads MNHEY; CDR2 reads SVGAGI. The length of the CDR3 is 12 residues. The CDR3 sequence: CSSRNLGYGYTF. The CDR3 DNA follows: TGTTCCTCTAGAAACCTTGGGTATGGCTACACCTTC.

This sequence joins TRBV5-1 and TRBJ2-1; maybe TRBD1 (7 bases). The CDR3 runs to 16 residues. The V gene's germline CDR1 is SGHRS and CDR2 YFSETQ. Trimming shortened V by 4 bases and J by 0 bases, and 14 bases separated the two germline ends. The CDR3 bases are TGCGCCAGCAGCGGAGGGGGACAGATCTCCTACAATGAGCAGTTCTTC. This codes for CASSGGGQISYNEQFF.

The chain employs TRBV6-6 and TRBJ2-7; D may be TRBD1 (5 bases). In germline, CDR1 is MNHNY, CDR2 SVGAGI (reference sequence). V lost 4 bases, J lost 4 bases, and 11 bases lay in between. The CDR3 covers 13 residues. The CDR3 sequence is CASSSDRRYEQYF. CDR3 bases: TGTGCCAGCAGTTCTGACAGACGGTACGAGCAGTACTTC.

The rearrangement uses TRBV12-2 and TRBJ2-1; the D segment call TRBD2 is taken from the table without a DNA check. TRBV12-2 is flagged as a pseudogene. The CDR3 runs 14 residues. CDR3 nucleotides: TGTGCAAGTCGCTTAGCGGGAGGGCCCAATGAGCAGTTCTTC. Translating it yields CASRLAGGPNEQFF.

The chain combines TRBV6-2 or TRBV6-3 with TRBJ2-4, with 8 bases aligning to TRBD1. This CDR3 comprises 14 residues. Germline CDR1 and CDR2: MNHEY and SVGEGT. V shed 0 bases, J shed 7 bases, and the junction held 2 bases outside the gene matches. In nucleotides, the CDR3 is TGTGCCAGCAGTTACTCGACAGGGGTGAACATTCAGTACTTC. Translation: CASSYSTGVNIQYF.

The J gene is TRBJ1-1, the V gene TRBV6-5; no firm D call. V gave up 3 bases and J gave up 10 bases, with 15 bases separating them. Looked up from germline, CDR1 is MNHEY and CDR2 is SVGAGI. The CDR3 extends over 13 amino acids. The CDR3 nucleotides read TGTGCCAGCAGTTATGTTTCGTCATCGGTAGCTTTCTTT. This sequence encodes CASSYVSSSVAFF.